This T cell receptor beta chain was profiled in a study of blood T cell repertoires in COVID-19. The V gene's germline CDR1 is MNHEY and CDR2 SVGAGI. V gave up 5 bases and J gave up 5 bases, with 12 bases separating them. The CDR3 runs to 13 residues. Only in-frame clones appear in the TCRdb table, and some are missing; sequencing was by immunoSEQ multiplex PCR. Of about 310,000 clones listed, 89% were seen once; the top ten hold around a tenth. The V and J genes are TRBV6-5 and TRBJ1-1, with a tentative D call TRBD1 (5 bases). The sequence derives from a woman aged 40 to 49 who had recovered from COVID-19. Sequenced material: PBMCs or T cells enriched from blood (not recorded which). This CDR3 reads CASSPPQGTEAFF. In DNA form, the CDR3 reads TGTGCCAGCAGTCCGCCCCAGGGTACTGAAGCTTTCTTT.